One and the same sample provided the 16 T cell receptor beta chains below, sequenced in a study of cytomegalovirus exposure and HLA in healthy donors (dated by TCRdb to 2017 to 2019). The library was made by the immunoSEQ multiplex PCR assay. For the multiplex PCR, a mixture combining 60 forward primers for TCR Vbeta segments and 13 reverse primers for TCR Jbeta segments was used. The table was pulled from immuneACCESS by TCRdb, which kept in-frame rearrangements only. Such tables lose some clones; where checked, under half of the loss comes from unresolved V genes, and the rest has no known cause. The sample table lists around 90,000 clones, 65% of them with a count of one. The ten largest make up roughly 21% of the sample. Material for sequencing was PBMCs. Source of these receptors: a woman in her fifties or sixties in good health and CMV-seropositive.

This clone was detected only a few times. This chain joins TRBV23-1 and TRBJ2-5, with D perhaps TRBD2 (5 bases). TRBV23-1 is marked as an open reading frame, function uncertain. This CDR3 comprises 13 residues. V lost 9 bases and J 2 bases, leaving 13 bases between the germline ends. The DNA of the CDR3 is TGCGCCAGGAGCGGCCAGCGGCAAGAGACCCAGTACTTC. Protein product: CARSGQRQETQYF.

This clone was seen repeatedly, ten times or more. The V gene is TRBV5-4, the J gene TRBJ1-4, with TRBD1 as a possible D gene (6 bases). Germline-derived CDR1 and CDR2 are SGHNT and YYREEE (reference sequence). CDR3 length equals 14 residues. Trimming cost V 0 bases and J 5 bases, with 8 bases left between them. The CDR3 region is CASSLGTGNEKLFF. CDR3 nucleotides: TGTGCCAGCAGCTTGGGAACAGGGAATGAAAAACTGTTTTTT.

This chain joins TRBV11-2 and TRBJ2-2; TRBD1 matches 7 bases. This CDR3 is 17 amino acids long. Germline values: CDR1 SGHAT, CDR2 FQNNGV. The V segment lost 5 bases and the J segment 5 bases; nucleotides outside the gene matches: 14. CDR3 DNA sequence: TGTGCCAGCAGCCGCCTACGTGAGGGGGCTAGGACCGGGGAGCTGTTTTTT. Protein product: CASSRLREGARTGELFF.

This clone was recorded once. At one end the junction does not follow the germline gene, possibly because of a read error. The chain is built from TRBV7-9 and TRBJ2-2; TRBD2 aligns across 7 bases. This CDR3 is built from 17 residues. Germline CDR1 reads SEHNR; CDR2 reads FQNEAQ (reference sequence). CDR3 sequence reads: CATSKTTERGNTGELFF. CDR3 DNA: TGTGCCACCAGCAAGACGACGGAGCGGGGAAACACCGGGGAGCTGTTTTTT.

The chain has TRBV19 and TRBJ1-1; D remains ambiguous. Looked up from germline, CDR1 is LNHDA and CDR2 is SQIVND (reference sequence). This CDR3 has 15 amino acids. Trimming took off 0 bases at V and 6 bases at J, with 14 bases between the two ends. CDR3 region: CASSIDLWALAEAFF. The CDR3 bases are TGTGCCAGTAGTATAGACCTTTGGGCGCTGGCTGAAGCTTTCTTT.

CDR3 bases: TGCGCCAGCAGCGCCGGGACTAGCGGGGGGTCGCGAGAGACCCAGTACTTC. It yields the protein CASSAGTSGGSRETQYF. The chain is built from TRBV5-1 and TRBJ2-5, with 15 bases lining up with TRBD2. In germline, CDR1 is SGHRS, CDR2 YFSETQ. V trimming: 4 bases; J trimming: 4 bases; junction bases outside the gene matches: 8. The CDR3 extends over 17 amino acids.

The chain combines TRBV4-1 with TRBJ1-2, with D possibly being TRBD1 (6 bases). Germline V gene data show CDR1 as MGHRA and CDR2 as YSYEKL. This CDR3 is 14 amino acids long. The V end lost 0 bases, the J end lost 4 bases, and 9 bases lay between the germline ends. The CDR3 nucleotides are TGCGCCAGCAGCCAAGAATACAGGGCCTATGGCTACACCTTC. Amino acids: CASSQEYRAYGYTF.

In this sample, this clone turned up once. One end of the junction is discordant with germline, which a read error may explain. The rearrangement joins TRBV7-9 to TRBJ1-2; TRBD1 aligns across 8 bases. CDR1 is SEHNR, CDR2 FQNEAQ, per germline (reference sequence). There are 13 residues in the CDR3. For the CDR3, the DNA is TGTGCCAGCAGCTTGGAACCGGGACAGGCTTTATCCTTC. Amino acids: CASSLEPGQALSF.

The sample holds a few counts of this clone. The chain recombines TRBV15 with TRBJ1-5; D ambiguous. Germline lookup yields CDR1 LNHNV and CDR2 YYDKDF (reference sequence). The CDR3 runs 15 residues. The ends were cut back, 1 base at V and 0 bases at J, with 7 bases in the middle. The CDR3 sequence: CATSRGEASNQPQHF. The CDR3 region has the DNA TGTGCCACCAGCAGAGGAGAGGCTAGCAATCAGCCCCAGCATTTT. Combining the CDR3 with reference TRBV15 and TRBJ1-5 gives the whole variable domain DAMVIQNPRYQVTQFGKPVTLSCSQTLNHNVMYWYQQKSSQAPKLLFHYYDKDFNNEADTPDNFQSRRPNTSFCFLDIRSPGLGDTAMYLCATSRGEASNQPQHFGDGTRLSIL.

The genes are TRBV27 and TRBJ1-6, with a weak D call TRBD1 (6 bases). Between the trimmed V and J ends, which lost 5 bases and 7 bases, there was a span of 12 bases. The CDR3 contains 14 residues. CDR1 and CDR2 from the germline V gene are MNHEY and SMNVEV (reference sequence). In nucleotides, the CDR3 is TGTGCCAGCAGTCCGGGGACACCGAATTCACCCCTCCACTTT. Protein product: CASSPGTPNSPLHF.

This chain uses TRBV11-2 with TRBJ2-3, with D perhaps matching TRBD2 (5 bases). The CDR3 is 16 amino acids. The germline CDR1 and CDR2 sequences are SGHAT and FQNNGV. Trimming pared 4 bases from V and 0 bases from J, leaving 14 bases between. The CDR3 protein is CASSSGVWASTDTQYF. DNA of the CDR3: TGTGCCAGCAGCTCCGGGGTTTGGGCTAGCACAGATACGCAGTATTTT.

This clone was recorded only once. The chain links TRBV28 to TRBJ2-5, with 10 nucleotides matching TRBD1. Looked up from germline, CDR1 is MDHEN and CDR2 is SYDVKM. The V and J ends lost 1 base and 5 bases, in that order; junction bases with no gene match: 7. CDR3 length: 16 amino acids. Written as DNA, the CDR3 is TGTGCCAGCAGTTTATTCGGACAGGGGGAAGGCGAGACCCAGTACTTC. This encodes CASSLFGQGEGETQYF.

The chain carries TRBV19 and TRBJ1-2; the match to TRBD1 covers 7 bases. The germline gives CDR1 LNHDA, CDR2 SQIVND (reference sequence). CDR3 size: 18 residues. Trimming at V came to 0 bases and at J to 2 bases, leaving 12 bases not matched to a gene. This chain's CDR3 is CASSIDGRDSALNYGYTF. Here the CDR3 DNA reads TGTGCCAGTAGTATAGATGGCCGGGACAGCGCCCTAAACTATGGCTACACCTTC.

The chain combines TRBV30 with TRBJ1-1; 7 bases map to TRBD1. CDR1 is GTSNPN, CDR2 SVGIG, per germline (reference sequence). The CDR3 totals 14 residues. The ends lost 4 bases at V and 0 bases at J; junction bases unmatched: 5. The CDR3 DNA follows: TGTGCCTGGACCCGACAGGGATTGAACACTGAAGCTTTCTTT. It specifies CAWTRQGLNTEAFF. Full variable domain (outside the CDR3, taken from reference TRBV30 and TRBJ1-1): SQTIHQWPATLVQPVGSPLSLECTVEGTSNPNLYWYRQAAGRGLQLLFYSVGIGQISSEVPQNLSASRPQDRQFILSSKKLLLSDSGFYLCAWTRQGLNTEAFFGQGTRLTVV.

In this sample, this clone turned up a few times. This rearrangement joins TRBV15 to TRBJ1-2, with 7 bases fitting TRBD1. With V trimmed by 0 bases and J by 5 bases, 3 bases remained unmatched. CDR3 length: 14 residues. The germline V gene has CDR1 LNHNV and CDR2 YYDKDF (reference sequence). The CDR3 bases are TGTGCCACCAGCAGAGATTCAGGGGGGTATGGCTACACCTTC. This encodes CATSRDSGGYGYTF.

The J gene is TRBJ1-6, the V gene TRBV18; 7 nucleotides match TRBD1. The CDR3 contains 15 residues. V shed 4 bases and J 8 bases; nucleotides not matched to a gene: 8. Germline CDR1 and CDR2: KGHSH and LQKENI. In DNA, the CDR3 is TGTGCCAGCTCACAGACAGGGAGTCGGGATTCACCCCTCCACTTT. Translating it yields CASSQTGSRDSPLHF.